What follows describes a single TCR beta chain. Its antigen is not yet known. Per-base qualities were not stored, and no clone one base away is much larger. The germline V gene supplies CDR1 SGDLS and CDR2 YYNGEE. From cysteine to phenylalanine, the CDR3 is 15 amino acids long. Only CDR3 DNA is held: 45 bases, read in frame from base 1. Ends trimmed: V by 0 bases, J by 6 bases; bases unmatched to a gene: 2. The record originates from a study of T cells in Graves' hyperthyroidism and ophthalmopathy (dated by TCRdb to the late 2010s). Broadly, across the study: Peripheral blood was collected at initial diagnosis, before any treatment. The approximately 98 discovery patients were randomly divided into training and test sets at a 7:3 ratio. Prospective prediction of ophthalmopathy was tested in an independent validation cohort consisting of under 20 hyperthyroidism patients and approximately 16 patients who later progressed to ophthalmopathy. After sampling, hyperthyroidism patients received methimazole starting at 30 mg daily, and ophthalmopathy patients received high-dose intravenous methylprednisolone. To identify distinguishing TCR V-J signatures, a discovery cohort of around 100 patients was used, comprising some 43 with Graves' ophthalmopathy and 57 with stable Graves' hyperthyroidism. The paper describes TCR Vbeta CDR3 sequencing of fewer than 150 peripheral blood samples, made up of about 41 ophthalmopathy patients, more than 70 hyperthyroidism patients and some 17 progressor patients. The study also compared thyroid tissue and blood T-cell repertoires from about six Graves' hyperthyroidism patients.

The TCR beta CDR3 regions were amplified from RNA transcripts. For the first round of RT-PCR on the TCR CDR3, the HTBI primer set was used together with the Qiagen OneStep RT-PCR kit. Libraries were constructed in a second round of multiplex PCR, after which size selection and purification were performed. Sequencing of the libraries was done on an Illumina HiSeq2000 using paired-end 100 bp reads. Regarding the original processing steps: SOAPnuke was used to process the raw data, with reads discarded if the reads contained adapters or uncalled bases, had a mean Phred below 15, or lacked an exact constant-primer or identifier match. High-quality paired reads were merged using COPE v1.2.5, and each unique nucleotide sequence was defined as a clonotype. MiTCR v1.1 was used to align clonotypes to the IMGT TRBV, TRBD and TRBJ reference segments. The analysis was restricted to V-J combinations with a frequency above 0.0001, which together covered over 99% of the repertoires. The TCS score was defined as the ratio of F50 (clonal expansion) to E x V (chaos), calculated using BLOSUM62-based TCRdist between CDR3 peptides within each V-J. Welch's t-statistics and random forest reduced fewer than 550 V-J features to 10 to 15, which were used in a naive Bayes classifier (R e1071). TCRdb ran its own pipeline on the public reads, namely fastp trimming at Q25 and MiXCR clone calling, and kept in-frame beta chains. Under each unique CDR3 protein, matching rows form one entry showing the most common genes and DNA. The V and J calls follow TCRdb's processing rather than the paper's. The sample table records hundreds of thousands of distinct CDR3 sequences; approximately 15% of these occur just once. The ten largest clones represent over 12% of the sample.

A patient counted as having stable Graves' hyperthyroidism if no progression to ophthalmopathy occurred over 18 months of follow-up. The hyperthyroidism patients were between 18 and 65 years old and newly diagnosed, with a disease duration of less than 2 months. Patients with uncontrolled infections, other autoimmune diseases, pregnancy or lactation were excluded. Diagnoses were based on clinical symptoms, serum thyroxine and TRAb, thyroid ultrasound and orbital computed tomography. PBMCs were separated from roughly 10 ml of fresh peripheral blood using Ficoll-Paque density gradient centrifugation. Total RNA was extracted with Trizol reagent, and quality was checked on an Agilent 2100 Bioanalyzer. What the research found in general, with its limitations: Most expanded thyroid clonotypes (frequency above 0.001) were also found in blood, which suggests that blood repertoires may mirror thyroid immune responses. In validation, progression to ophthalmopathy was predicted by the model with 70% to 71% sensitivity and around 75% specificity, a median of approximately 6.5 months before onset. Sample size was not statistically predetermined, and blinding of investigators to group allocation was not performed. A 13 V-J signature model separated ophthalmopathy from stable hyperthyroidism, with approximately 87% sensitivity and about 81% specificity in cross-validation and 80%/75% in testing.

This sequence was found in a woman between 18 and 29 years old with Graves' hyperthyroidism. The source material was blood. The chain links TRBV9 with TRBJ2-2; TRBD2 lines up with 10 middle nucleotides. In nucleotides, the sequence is TGTGCCAGCAGCGTAGCTAGCGGGAGCGCCGGGGAGCTGTTTTTT. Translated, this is CASSVASGSAGELFF.